What follows are 2 T cell receptor beta chains derived from one specimen sequenced in a study of spatial heterogeneity in lung cancer. Time point indicated: sample taken at primary tumor resection. Whole RNA from tumor, nontumor lung or frozen PBMC was sequenced unsorted. Via MiXCR, TCRdb re-called the 5' RACE reads, giving one row per CDR3 protein. The sample lists about 95,000 distinct CDR3 sequences, roughly 8.7% occurring once. The specimen was PBMCs, collected at surgery. The receptors stem from a male donor with early-stage non-small cell lung cancer.

The rearrangement uses TRBV20-1 and TRBJ1-2, with 9 nucleotides matching TRBD1. This CDR3 region has 18 residues. Germline values: CDR1 DFQATT, CDR2 SNEGSKA (reference sequence). Trimming at V came to 2 bases and at J to 4 bases, leaving 17 bases not matched to a gene. The CDR3 sequence: CSARYPPKTGGEGYGYTF. The CDR3 bases are TGCAGTGCTAGATACCCCCCTAAGACAGGGGGAGAAGGCTATGGCTACACCTTC.

This clonotype was recorded a few times. This sequence joins TRBV20-1 and TRBJ1-1, with 8 bases identical to TRBD1. The CDR3 spans 13 residues. CDR1 and CDR2 (germline): DFQATT, SNEGSKA (reference sequence). The V and J ends lost 5 bases and 1 base, in that order; junction bases with no gene match: 3. The CDR3 nucleotides read TGCAGTGCTGGACAGGGCTCGAACACTGAAGCTTTCTTT. It encodes CSAGQGSNTEAFF.